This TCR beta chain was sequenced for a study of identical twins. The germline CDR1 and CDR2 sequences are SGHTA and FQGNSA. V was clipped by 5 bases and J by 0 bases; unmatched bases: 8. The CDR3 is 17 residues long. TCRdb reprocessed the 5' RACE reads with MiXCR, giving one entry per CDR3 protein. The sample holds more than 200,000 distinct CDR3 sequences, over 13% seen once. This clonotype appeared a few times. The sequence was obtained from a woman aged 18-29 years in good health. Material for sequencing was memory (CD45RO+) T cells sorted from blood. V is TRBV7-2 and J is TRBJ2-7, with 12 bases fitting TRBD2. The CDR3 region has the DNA TGTGCCAGCAGCCCCCGACTAGCGGGAGCGCTCTCCTACGAGCAGTACTTC. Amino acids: CASSPRLAGALSYEQYF.